This T cell receptor beta chain was identified in a study of neurological immune-mediated disorders. Germline CDR1 KGHSH, CDR2 LQKENI. The CDR3 runs to 16 residues. V dropped 5 bases and J dropped 1; count of bases not matched to a gene: 4. This clonotype was recorded many times. The authors made cDNA by 5'RACE with 10-nucleotide random UMIs. TCRdb called the 5' RACE reads again in MiXCR, with one record for every CDR3 protein. This table has roughly 25,000 distinct CDR3 sequences, 2% to 2.5% appearing once. The sample was PBMCs. The TCR originated in a woman aged 50 to 60 with multiple sclerosis. The chain joins TRBV18 to TRBJ1-6; TRBD1 matches at 8 bases. Written as DNA, the CDR3 is TGTGCCAGCTCAAGCACAGGGGGTTCCTATAATTCACCCCTCCACTTT. This translates into CASSSTGGSYNSPLHF.